The clone carrying this T cell receptor beta chain was counted between two and nine times. Its matching antigen is unknown. This entry comes from a study of blood T cells in healthy people across ages. Whole-study results and caveats: From one million sequenced T cells, diversity estimates were lower bounds. A roughly linear age-dependent decrease characterized TCR beta diversity per million T cells.

Through a sample-barcoded 5' primer and a J-beta primer mix, a second PCR was run for roughly 7 to 12 cycles. TCRdb fed the 5' RACE reads into MiXCR, producing one record per CDR3 protein. The sample consists of hundreds of thousands of distinct CDR3 sequences, approximately 53% of them appearing once. Between the trimmed V and J ends, which lost 4 bases and 4 bases, there was a span of 13 bases. The CDR3 runs 14 residues. CDR1 LGHNT and CDR2 FRNRAP come from the germline V gene. Sequenced: blood. The V gene is TRBV12-5, the J gene TRBJ2-5; D tentatively fits TRBD1 or TRBD2 (6 bases each). This sequence was found in a man between 35 and 55 years old in good health. Here the CDR3 reads CASGSRTAGETQYF. CDR3 nucleotides: TGTGCTAGTGGTTCGAGGACAGCGGGAGAGACCCAGTACTTC.